The 11 T cell receptor beta chains below come from one sample, sequenced in a study of T cell changes during pregnancy in multiple sclerosis. Only in-frame clones appear in the TCRdb table, and some are missing; sequencing was by immunoSEQ multiplex PCR. This table holds around 68,000 clones, roughly nine tenths found once. Material: peripheral blood, obtained in the third trimester of pregnancy. The source of these receptors is a female donor with multiple sclerosis, enrolled in a pregnancy study.

The chain carries TRBV5-1 and TRBJ2-6, with a tentative D call TRBD1 (6 bases). The CDR3 extends over 18 amino acids. Germline V lookup: CDR1 SGHRS, CDR2 YFSETQ. V was clipped by 5 bases and J by 0 bases, with 18 bases between them. The CDR3 sequence is CASRPRAGAISGANVLTF. The CDR3 nucleotides read TGCGCCAGCAGGCCAAGGGCAGGGGCGATCTCTGGGGCCAACGTCCTGACTTTC.

V usage is TRBV5-5 and J usage is TRBJ1-4; D unresolved. In germline, CDR1 is SGHKS, CDR2 YYEKEE (reference sequence). With 2 bases removed from V and 7 bases from J, the gap between germline ends came to 9 bases. This CDR3 comprises 13 residues. CDR3 in amino acids: CASSFFTVEKLFF. The CDR3 DNA is TGTGCCAGCAGCTTTTTCACAGTTGAAAAACTGTTTTTT.

The chain uses TRBV5-5 and TRBJ1-2, with D possibly being TRBD1 (6 bases). Germline-derived CDR1 and CDR2 are SGHKS and YYEKEE (reference sequence). V was trimmed by 4 bases and J by 2 bases, leaving 15 bases between them. CDR3 size: 15 residues. The CDR3 bases are TGTGCCAGCAGCCCGTCCCGACAGGCCAACTATGGCTACACCTTC. It is translated as CASSPSRQANYGYTF.

This chain connects TRBV18 to TRBJ1-6, with D unresolved. Germline V gene data show CDR1 as KGHSH and CDR2 as LQKENI. The CDR3 spans 15 residues. Trimming took off 5 bases at V and 7 bases at J, with 15 bases between the two ends. The CDR3 sequence: CASSFGLVQNSPLHF. CDR3 coding DNA: TGTGCCAGCTCATTCGGCCTAGTCCAAAATTCACCCCTCCACTTT.

This clone was seen more than once but under ten times. The gene calls are TRBV27 and TRBJ1-1; a weak D match, TRBD1 (6 bases). With 3 bases removed from V and 1 base from J, the gap between germline ends came to 6 bases. The germline gives CDR1 MNHEY, CDR2 SMNVEV (reference sequence). This CDR3 region has 13 residues. The CDR3 region has the DNA TGTGCCAGCAGTTTGACAGGGAACACTGAAGCTTTCTTT. This translates into CASSLTGNTEAFF.

This chain uses TRBV2 with TRBJ1-2; 10 bases map to TRBD1. CDR3 length equals 16 residues. Germline CDR1 and CDR2: SNHLY and FYNNEI. J was trimmed by 4 bases and V by 5 bases; bases with no gene match: 10. The CDR3 loop reads CASSSQGTGVSYGYTF. The CDR3 DNA reads as TGTGCCAGCAGTTCCCAGGGGACAGGGGTCTCCTATGGCTACACCTTC.

There are a few counts of this clone. J is TRBJ1-1 and V is TRBV29-1; 10 bases line up with TRBD1. The CDR3 totals 13 residues. CDR1 is SQVTM, CDR2 ANQGSEA, per germline. The V and J ends lost 1 base and 6 bases, in that order; junction bases with no gene match: 2. The CDR3 here is CSVEGQGAAEAFF. Written as DNA, the CDR3 is TGCAGCGTTGAAGGACAGGGGGCGGCTGAAGCTTTCTTT.

This chain uses TRBV25-1 with TRBJ2-1; TRBD1 aligns across 9 bases. The CDR3 loop spans 16 amino acids. Trimming at V came to 6 bases and at J to 6 bases, leaving 12 bases not matched to a gene. CDR1 and CDR2 (germline): MGHDK, SYGVNS. The CDR3, as DNA: TGTGCCAGCAGCCTGATAGGGACAGGGTTCCTCAATGAGCAGTTCTTC. Translation: CASSLIGTGFLNEQFF.

The chain links TRBV19 to TRBJ2-5, with unresolved D. Germline-derived CDR1 and CDR2 are LNHDA and SQIVND (reference sequence). The ends were cut back, 6 bases at V and 4 bases at J, with 6 bases in the middle. The CDR3 has 11 residues. This chain's CDR3 is CASRALETQYF. In DNA form, the CDR3 reads TGTGCCAGTAGAGCGTTAGAGACCCAGTACTTC.

This clone occurred a few times. The V and J genes are TRBV7-2 and TRBJ1-3; D ambiguous. Germline V gives CDR1 SGHTA, CDR2 FQGNSA. V lost 5 bases and J lost 2, with 4 bases in between. The CDR3 spans 12 residues. CDR3 amino acids: CASSRAGNTIYF. In DNA, the CDR3 is TGTGCCAGCAGCCGAGCTGGAAACACCATATATTTT.

The CDR3 spells CSVEDRGYTF. The CDR3 nucleotides are TGCAGCGTTGAAGATCGGGGCTACACCTTC. V is TRBV29-1 and J is TRBJ1-2; the D is unclear. Germline CDR1 and CDR2: SQVTM and ANQGSEA. Trimming stripped 0 bases from V and 8 bases from J, with 4 bases between. This CDR3 region has 10 residues.